The clone carrying this TCR beta chain was seen only a few times. Its antigen is unknown. Every patient was affected by relapse after autologous stem cell transplantation, while exposure to brentuximab vedotin was not uniform. Patients' outcomes at their best amounted to complete response, partial response or progressive disease. This entry belongs to a study of PD-1 blockade in classical Hodgkin lymphoma. Study findings and constraints: Complete responders possessed baseline diversity comparable to newly diagnosed patients. Newly diagnosed patients were reported to exhibit reduced baseline TCR diversity relative to healthy donors.

Trimming shortened V by 0 bases and J by 3 bases, and 13 bases separated the two germline ends. This CDR3 is 15 amino acids long. CDR1 and CDR2 from the germline V gene are SGDLS and YYNGEE. Measured with immunoSEQ multiplex PCR; TCRdb has only the in-frame clones, and not every one. The table has around 30,000 clones, around 82% seen once. The sequencing here drew on peripheral blood mononuclear cells (PBMCs), taken at baseline. The chain has TRBV9 and TRBJ2-7, with D tentatively TRBD2 (6 bases). This clonotype was sampled from a human donor with classical Hodgkin lymphoma. The CDR3 loop is CASSVDSGLIYEQYF. The CDR3 coding sequence is TGTGCCAGCAGCGTAGATTCGGGACTGATCTACGAGCAGTACTTC.